A selection of T cell receptor beta chains follows, all from one sample in a study of T cell repertoires in cytomegalovirus infection. TCRdb processed the reads anew with MiXCR; each CDR3 protein has one entry. The sample has 700,000 to 900,000 distinct CDR3 sequences; 25% to 30% are singletons. The antigens these receptors bind are not known. The source was cultured CD8+ T cells from PBMCs, collected from culture after CMV antigen stimulation. The receptor source for this set is a human donor in good health (CMV status not recorded). Some clones in this sample may be carry-over from other donors' samples. Each CDR3 is given with its conserved first and last residue. The order of the fields is D gene, J gene, V gene, clone size, CDR3 protein, CDR3 DNA. The D gene is left open where the match is weak. Where a row states a size, it is once, few, many or the class of an expanded clone; other rows omit it.

d_call: NA; j_call: TRBJ1-2; v_call: TRBV7-9; clone_size: many; cdr3_aa: CASSLERNGYTF; cdr3_nt: TGTGCCAGCAGTCTCGAGAGGAATGGCTACACCTTC
d_call: TRBD2; j_call: TRBJ2-1; v_call: TRBV7-9; clone_size: few; cdr3_aa: CASSLVQRGSEQFF; cdr3_nt: TGTGCCAGCAGCTTAGTCCAGCGGGGAAGTGAGCAGTTCTTC
d_call: NA; j_call: TRBJ1-2; v_call: TRBV7-6; clone_size: few; cdr3_aa: CASSASASYGYTF; cdr3_nt: TGTGCCAGCAGCGCCAGCGCTTCCTATGGCTACACCTTC
d_call: NA; j_call: TRBJ1-5; v_call: TRBV27; clone_size: NA; cdr3_aa: CASRSLKGNNQPQHF; cdr3_nt: TGTGCCAGCAGATCCCTCAAGGGGAACAATCAGCCCCAGCATTTT
d_call: NA; j_call: TRBJ1-2; v_call: TRBV5-5; clone_size: few; cdr3_aa: CASSTPGSLYGYTF; cdr3_nt: TGTGCCAGCAGCACGCCGGGATCTTTATATGGCTACACCTTC
d_call: TRBD1; j_call: TRBJ2-1; v_call: TRBV7-2; clone_size: few; cdr3_aa: CASSYNRGSYNEQFF; cdr3_nt: TGTGCCAGCAGTTATAACAGGGGATCCTACAATGAGCAGTTCTTC
d_call: NA; j_call: TRBJ1-5; v_call: TRBV27; clone_size: NA; cdr3_aa: CASSLRGGDQPQHF; cdr3_nt: TGTGCCAGCAGTTTAAGGGGGGGGGATCAGCCCCAGCATTTT
d_call: NA; j_call: TRBJ2-5; v_call: TRBV7-9; clone_size: many; cdr3_aa: CASSSTGEETQYF; cdr3_nt: TGTGCCAGCAGCTCGACAGGAGAAGAGACCCAGTACTTC
d_call: NA; j_call: TRBJ1-1; v_call: TRBV29-1; clone_size: NA; cdr3_aa: CSAADGWGTEAFF; cdr3_nt: TGCAGCGCCGCCGACGGCTGGGGCACTGAAGCTTTCTTT
d_call: TRBD1; j_call: TRBJ2-2; v_call: TRBV28; clone_size: NA; cdr3_aa: CASSDRDRGLNGELFF; cdr3_nt: TGTGCCAGCAGTGACCGGGACAGGGGGCTGAACGGGGAGCTGTTTTTT
d_call: NA; j_call: TRBJ2-3; v_call: TRBV10-3; clone_size: few; cdr3_aa: CAIRGPAFSTDTQYF; cdr3_nt: TGTGCCATCAGGGGACCCGCCTTTAGCACAGATACGCAGTATTTT
d_call: TRBD2; j_call: TRBJ2-1; v_call: TRBV9; clone_size: NA; cdr3_aa: CASTGTSGGLNEQFF; cdr3_nt: TGTGCCAGCACCGGGACTAGCGGGGGACTCAATGAGCAGTTCTTC
d_call: NA; j_call: TRBJ1-1; v_call: TRBV7-8; clone_size: many; cdr3_aa: CASSLRWVGGTEAFF; cdr3_nt: TGTGCCAGCAGCTTAAGGTGGGTGGGTGGCACTGAAGCTTTCTTT
d_call: NA; j_call: TRBJ2-1; v_call: TRBV5-6; clone_size: few; cdr3_aa: CASSLAEGEQFF; cdr3_nt: TGTGCCAGCAGCTTGGCGGAGGGTGAGCAGTTCTTC
d_call: TRBD2; j_call: TRBJ2-2; v_call: TRBV7-7; clone_size: few; cdr3_aa: CASSSDAAGGDTGELFF; cdr3_nt: TGTGCTAGCAGCTCGGATGCAGCGGGGGGGGACACCGGGGAGCTGTTTTTT
d_call: NA; j_call: TRBJ2-2; v_call: TRBV7-8; clone_size: few; cdr3_aa: CASSSLGQLFF; cdr3_nt: TGTGCCAGCAGCTCCCTGGGCCAGCTGTTTTTT
d_call: NA; j_call: TRBJ2-3; v_call: TRBV7-9; clone_size: NA; cdr3_aa: CASSALRSPDTQYF; cdr3_nt: TGTGCCAGCAGCGCTCTCAGGAGCCCAGATACGCAGTATTTT
d_call: NA; j_call: TRBJ2-5; v_call: TRBV29-1; clone_size: NA; cdr3_aa: CSVFRTGRETQYF; cdr3_nt: TGCAGCGTTTTCCGGACGGGGAGGGAGACCCAGTACTTC
d_call: TRBD2; j_call: TRBJ2-1; v_call: TRBV20-1; clone_size: NA; cdr3_aa: CSFRKRGGYNEQFF; cdr3_nt: TGCAGTTTTCGAAAGCGGGGGGGCTACAATGAGCAGTTCTTC
d_call: NA; j_call: TRBJ1-4; v_call: TRBV12-3/TRBV12-4; clone_size: few; cdr3_aa: CASSFRARASTNEKLFF; cdr3_nt: TGTGCCAGCAGTTTCCGGGCCAGGGCTTCAACTAATGAAAAACTGTTTTTT
d_call: NA; j_call: TRBJ2-2; v_call: TRBV2; clone_size: NA; cdr3_aa: CAGSVDTITPNTGELFF; cdr3_nt: TGTGCCGGCAGTGTGGACACTATAACTCCTAACACCGGGGAGCTGTTTTTT
d_call: TRBD2; j_call: TRBJ2-1; v_call: TRBV4-2; clone_size: NA; cdr3_aa: CASSRSSGGSSYNEQFF; cdr3_nt: TGTGCCAGCAGCCGCTCTAGCGGGGGGAGTTCCTACAATGAGCAGTTCTTC
d_call: NA; j_call: TRBJ2-1; v_call: TRBV11-3; clone_size: NA; cdr3_aa: CASGRVGNEQFF; cdr3_nt: TGTGCCAGCGGCCGCGTGGGCAATGAGCAGTTCTTC
d_call: TRBD1; j_call: TRBJ1-5; v_call: TRBV13; clone_size: NA; cdr3_aa: CASSSRGYQPQHF; cdr3_nt: TGTGCCAGCAGCTCCAGGGGGTATCAGCCCCAGCATTTT
d_call: NA; j_call: TRBJ2-7; v_call: TRBV27; clone_size: few; cdr3_aa: CASSPDTQEQYF; cdr3_nt: TGTGCCAGCAGCCCGGACACCCAGGAGCAGTACTTC
d_call: NA; j_call: TRBJ1-1; v_call: TRBV12-3/TRBV12-4; clone_size: NA; cdr3_aa: CASSFRSVSTEAFF; cdr3_nt: TGTGCCAGCAGTTTCAGGAGTGTTTCCACTGAAGCTTTCTTT
d_call: TRBD2; j_call: TRBJ2-3; v_call: TRBV27; clone_size: NA; cdr3_aa: CASSFRGETDTQYF; cdr3_nt: TGTGCCAGCAGTTTCCGGGGGGAGACAGATACGCAGTATTTT
d_call: TRBD1; j_call: TRBJ1-5; v_call: TRBV7-9; clone_size: many; cdr3_aa: CASSPQGGGQPQHF; cdr3_nt: TGTGCCAGCAGCCCCCAAGGGGGCGGCCAGCCCCAGCATTTT
d_call: TRBD2; j_call: TRBJ2-3; v_call: TRBV10-3; clone_size: few; cdr3_aa: CAISEGLALSTDTQYF; cdr3_nt: TGTGCCATCAGTGAGGGACTAGCACTCAGCACAGATACGCAGTATTTT
d_call: NA; j_call: TRBJ2-2; v_call: TRBV6-5; clone_size: few; cdr3_aa: CASKRGTGELFF; cdr3_nt: TGTGCCAGCAAGAGGGGCACCGGGGAGCTGTTTTTT
d_call: TRBD1; j_call: TRBJ2-3; v_call: TRBV11-3; clone_size: NA; cdr3_aa: CASSMTGVVTDTQYF; cdr3_nt: TGTGCCAGCAGCATGACAGGGGTTGTCACAGATACGCAGTATTTT
d_call: NA; j_call: TRBJ1-4; v_call: TRBV10-3; clone_size: NA; cdr3_aa: CAISESTQRGNEKLFF; cdr3_nt: TGTGCCATCAGTGAGTCTACGCAGCGTGGGAATGAAAAACTGTTTTTT
d_call: TRBD1; j_call: TRBJ1-1; v_call: TRBV4-1; clone_size: NA; cdr3_aa: CASSQDPGGYTEAFF; cdr3_nt: TGCGCCAGCAGCCAAGACCCAGGGGGCTACACTGAAGCTTTCTTT